The 9 T cell receptor beta chains below come from one sample, sequenced in a study of T cell changes during pregnancy in multiple sclerosis. Clones were sequenced by immunoSEQ multiplex PCR, and TCRdb holds only the in-frame ones, with some missing. Altogether over 35,000 clones are present, 80% to 90% being singletons, with the ten largest covering 0.5% to 0.65%. The sample here was CD4+ T cells from peripheral blood mononuclear cells, taken in the first trimester of pregnancy. The receptors stem from a female donor with multiple sclerosis, enrolled in a pregnancy study.

This clone was seen only once. This sequence joins TRBV11-1 and TRBJ2-1; TRBD2 matches 9 bases. V trimming: 5 bases; J trimming: 7 bases; junction bases outside the gene matches: 9. The CDR3 has 15 amino acids. Germline V lookup: CDR1 SGHAT, CDR2 FQDESV (reference sequence). CDR3 bases: TGTGCCAGCAGCGACCCTAGCGGGGCATCAAATGAGCAGTTCTTC. Translation gives CASSDPSGASNEQFF.

The chain carries TRBV11-2 and TRBJ2-7; TRBD1 matches 7 bases. The CDR3 runs 14 residues. The V segment lost 2 bases and the J segment 0 bases; nucleotides outside the gene matches: 1. The germline V gene encodes CDR1 SGHAT and CDR2 FQNNGV. In DNA form, the CDR3 reads TGTGCCAGCAGCTTATGGGACAGCTCCTACGAGCAGTACTTC. Its protein is CASSLWDSSYEQYF.

The chain combines TRBV27 with TRBJ2-7, with 15 bases lining up with TRBD2. Unmatched junction bases numbered 1, after V lost 3 bases and J lost 4 bases. The germline gives CDR1 MNHEY, CDR2 SMNVEV (reference sequence). This CDR3 has 15 amino acids. In DNA, the CDR3 is TGTGCCAGCAGTTTCGGACTAGCGGGAGGGTACGAGCAGTACTTC. It encodes CASSFGLAGGYEQYF.

The chain recombines TRBV30 with TRBJ1-1, with a weak D call TRBD1 (6 bases). The CDR3 is 14 amino acids. The germline CDR1 and CDR2 sequences are GTSNPN and SVGIG (reference sequence). With 1 base removed from V and 5 bases from J, the gap between germline ends came to 14 bases. CDR3 nucleotides: TGTGCCTGGAGTGGACAGGCGAAAGTAACTGAAGCTTTCTTT. As protein: CAWSGQAKVTEAFF.

The V and J genes are TRBV7-2 and TRBJ1-5; no definite D call. CDR3 length equals 18 residues. V gave up 2 bases and J gave up 0 bases, with 17 bases separating them. Germline lookup yields CDR1 SGHTA and CDR2 FQGNSA. This chain's CDR3 is CASSLYAKKSNSNQPQHF. The CDR3 coding sequence is TGTGCCAGCAGCTTATACGCAAAGAAGAGTAATAGCAATCAGCCCCAGCATTTT. The variable domain in full, with the rest retrieved from reference TRBV7-2 and TRBJ1-5, is GAGVSQSPSNKVTEKGKDVELRCDPISGHTALYWYRQSLGQGLEFLIYFQGNSAPDKSGLPSDRFSAERTGGSVSTLTIQRTQQEDSAVYLCASSLYAKKSNSNQPQHFGDGTRLSIL.

V and J are TRBV6-1 and TRBJ1-6, with a possible D match to TRBD1 (5 bases). V was clipped by 5 bases and J by 0 bases, with 14 bases between them. CDR3 length equals 17 residues. CDR1 is MNHNS and CDR2 is SASEGT in the germline V gene. CDR3 in DNA: TGTGCCAGCAGTAAAGGGACGGGGAGCTCCTATAATTCACCCCTCCACTTT. It translates to CASSKGTGSSYNSPLHF.

The gene calls are TRBV2 and TRBJ2-7; 9 nucleotides agree with TRBD1. With 5 bases clipped from V and 3 bases from J, the junction kept 8 bases outside the gene matches. CDR3 length equals 15 residues. The germline gives CDR1 SNHLY, CDR2 FYNNEI. For the CDR3, the DNA is TGTGCCAGCAGTCAAGGGGCGGGACAGGGCTACGAGCAGTACTTC. It encodes CASSQGAGQGYEQYF.

The chain links TRBV18 to TRBJ1-4, with D maybe TRBD1 (5 bases). Trimming shortened V by 4 bases and J by 8 bases, and 17 bases separated the two germline ends. Germline V gene data show CDR1 as KGHSH and CDR2 as LQKENI. The CDR3 is 15 residues long. CDR3 protein: CASSRLQVPEEKLFF. In DNA form, the CDR3 reads TGTGCCAGCTCACGTCTACAGGTACCGGAAGAAAAACTGTTTTTT.

This clone was observed a single time. This chain links TRBV6-5 with TRBJ2-2, with D possibly matching TRBD2 (5 bases). The V end lost 6 bases, the J end lost 3 bases, and 14 bases lay between the germline ends. CDR1 is MNHEY, CDR2 SVGAGI, per germline. This CDR3 is 15 amino acids long. DNA for the CDR3: TGTGCCAGCAGCCCCGAGGGCCGCGACACCGGGGAGCTGTTTTTT. Protein: CASSPEGRDTGELFF.